This is a list of T cell receptor beta chains from one sample in a study of T-cell memory formation after mild COVID-19. A single record per CDR3 protein comes from TCRdb applying MiXCR to the 5' RACE reads. The sample holds approximately 440,000 distinct CDR3 sequences; about 19% are singletons and the top ten take around 8.4%. Input material: PBMCs or a T cell subset sorted from them (not recorded which). The receptors originated from an adult woman who had mild COVID-19 (a few samples of this study predate the infection). Cell type and time point are not known. Both conserved end residues are part of each CDR3. D genes are given only for firm matches. Size is omitted from some rows. Given values are once, few, many or a class for expanded clones.

d_call: .
j_call: TRBJ2-2
v_call: TRBV12-3/TRBV12-4
clone_size: few
cdr3_aa: CASSPQVNTGELFF
cdr3_nt: TGTGCCAGCAGTCCACAGGTGAACACCGGGGAGCTGTTTTTT

d_call: .
j_call: TRBJ2-3
v_call: TRBV7-2
clone_size: .
cdr3_aa: CASSLNSFTDTQYF
cdr3_nt: TGTGCCAGCAGCTTAAACTCCTTCACAGATACGCAGTATTTT

d_call: TRBD2
j_call: TRBJ2-1
v_call: TRBV6-2/TRBV6-3
clone_size: few
cdr3_aa: CASRPSGGSYNEQFF
cdr3_nt: TGTGCCAGCAGACCTAGCGGGGGCTCCTACAATGAGCAGTTCTTC

d_call: .
j_call: TRBJ1-4
v_call: TRBV5-1
clone_size: .
cdr3_aa: CASSLDRAFEKLFF
cdr3_nt: TGCGCCAGCAGCTTGGACAGGGCCTTTGAAAAACTGTTTTTT

d_call: .
j_call: TRBJ2-7
v_call: TRBV5-1
clone_size: few
cdr3_aa: CASSWWAGSSYEQYF
cdr3_nt: TGCGCCAGCAGCTGGTGGGCAGGGAGCTCCTACGAGCAGTACTTC

d_call: TRBD1
j_call: TRBJ1-1
v_call: TRBV27
clone_size: few
cdr3_aa: CASSRRQGYTEAFF
cdr3_nt: TGTGCCAGCAGTAGAAGACAGGGTTACACTGAAGCTTTCTTT

d_call: .
j_call: TRBJ2-3
v_call: TRBV3-1
clone_size: .
cdr3_aa: CASSHGSGFTDTQYF
cdr3_nt: TGTGCCAGCAGCCATGGGAGCGGTTTCACAGATACGCAGTATTTT

d_call: .
j_call: TRBJ2-5
v_call: TRBV20-1
clone_size: few
cdr3_aa: CSAVTGVETQYF
cdr3_nt: TGCAGTGCCGTTACAGGCGTAGAGACCCAGTACTTC

d_call: TRBD1
j_call: TRBJ1-1
v_call: TRBV5-5
clone_size: .
cdr3_aa: CASSFGQGGEAFF
cdr3_nt: TGTGCCAGCAGCTTTGGACAGGGCGGTGAAGCTTTCTTT

d_call: .
j_call: TRBJ1-6
v_call: TRBV25-1
clone_size: few
cdr3_aa: CASSEPWQGYNSPLHF
cdr3_nt: TGTGCCAGCAGTGAACCCTGGCAGGGCTATAATTCACCCCTCCACTTT

d_call: .
j_call: TRBJ2-1
v_call: TRBV2
clone_size: .
cdr3_aa: CARDSRNEQFF
cdr3_nt: TGTGCCAGGGACAGCAGGAATGAGCAGTTCTTC